This T cell receptor beta chain is from a study of blood T cells in healthy people across ages. Study findings and constraints: Roughly linear declines in TCR beta diversity per million T cells occurred with age.

With a J-beta primer mix and a sample-barcoded 5' primer, a second PCR ran 7 to 11 cycles. The template-switch adaptor, which had 12 random nucleotides, put a tag on each cDNA molecule. Every sample gave at least 2.5 million paired-end reads containing CDR3. One entry per CDR3 protein results from TCRdb running MiXCR on the 5' RACE reads. The data contain 500,000 to 600,000 distinct CDR3 sequences, 25% to 30% of them seen just once; the ten biggest clones take up approximately 18%. This CDR3 is 16 amino acids long. Trimming removed 5 bases from V and 5 bases from J; junction bases left unmatched: 14. This clonotype was detected a few times. The antigen remains undetermined.

What was sequenced was blood. This chain joins TRBV12-3 or TRBV12-4 and TRBJ1-2, with 7 bases lining up with TRBD1. The receptor was derived from a woman in her seventies in good health. The CDR3 loop is CASSPWAGQHLYGYTF. CDR3 coding DNA: TGTGCCAGCAGTCCGTGGGCGGGACAGCACTTATATGGCTACACCTTC.